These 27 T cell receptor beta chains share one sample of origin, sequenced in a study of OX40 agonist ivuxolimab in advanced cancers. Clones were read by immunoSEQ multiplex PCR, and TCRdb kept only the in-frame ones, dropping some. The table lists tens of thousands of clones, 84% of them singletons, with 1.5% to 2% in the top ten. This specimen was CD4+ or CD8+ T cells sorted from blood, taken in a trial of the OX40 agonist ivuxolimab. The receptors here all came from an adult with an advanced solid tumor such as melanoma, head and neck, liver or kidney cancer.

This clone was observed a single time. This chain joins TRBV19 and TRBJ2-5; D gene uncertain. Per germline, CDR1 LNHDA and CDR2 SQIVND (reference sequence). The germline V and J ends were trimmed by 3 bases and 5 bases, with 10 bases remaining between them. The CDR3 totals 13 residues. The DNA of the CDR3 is TGTGCCAGTAGTATGGCACAGAGGGAGACCCAGTACTTC. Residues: CASSMAQRETQYF. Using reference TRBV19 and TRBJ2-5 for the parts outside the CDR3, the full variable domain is DGGITQSPKYLFRKEGQNVTLSCEQNLNHDAMYWYRQDPGQGLRLIYYSQIVNDFQKGDIAEGYSVSREKKESFPLTVTSAQKNPTAFYLCASSMAQRETQYFGPGTRLLVL.

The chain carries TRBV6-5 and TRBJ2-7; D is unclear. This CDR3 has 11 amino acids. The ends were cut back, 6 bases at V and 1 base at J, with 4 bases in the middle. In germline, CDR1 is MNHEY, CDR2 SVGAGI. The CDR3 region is CASSESYEQYF. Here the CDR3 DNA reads TGTGCCAGCAGCGAGTCCTACGAGCAGTACTTC.

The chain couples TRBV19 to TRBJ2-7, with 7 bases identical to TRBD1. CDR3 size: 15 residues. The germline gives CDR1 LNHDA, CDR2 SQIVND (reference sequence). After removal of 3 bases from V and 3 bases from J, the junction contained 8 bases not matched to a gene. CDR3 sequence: CASSIFGTADYEQYF. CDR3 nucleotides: TGTGCCAGTAGTATTTTCGGGACAGCAGACTACGAGCAGTACTTC.

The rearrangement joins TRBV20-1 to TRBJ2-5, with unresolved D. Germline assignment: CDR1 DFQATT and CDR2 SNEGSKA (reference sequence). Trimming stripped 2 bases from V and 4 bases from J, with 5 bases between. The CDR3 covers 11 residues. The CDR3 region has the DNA TGCAGTGCTAGACAGGCAGAGACCCAGTACTTC. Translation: CSARQAETQYF.

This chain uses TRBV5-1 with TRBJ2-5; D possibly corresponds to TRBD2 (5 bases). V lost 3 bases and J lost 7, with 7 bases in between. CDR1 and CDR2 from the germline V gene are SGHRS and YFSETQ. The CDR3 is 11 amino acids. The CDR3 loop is CASSSEGTQYF. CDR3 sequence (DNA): TGCGCCAGCAGCTCCGAGGGGACCCAGTACTTC.

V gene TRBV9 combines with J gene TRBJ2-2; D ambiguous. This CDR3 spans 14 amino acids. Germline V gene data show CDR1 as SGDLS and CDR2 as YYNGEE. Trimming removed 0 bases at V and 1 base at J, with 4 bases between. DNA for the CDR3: TGTGCCAGCAGCGTAGTCCAGAACACCGGGGAGCTGTTTTTT. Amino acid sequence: CASSVVQNTGELFF.

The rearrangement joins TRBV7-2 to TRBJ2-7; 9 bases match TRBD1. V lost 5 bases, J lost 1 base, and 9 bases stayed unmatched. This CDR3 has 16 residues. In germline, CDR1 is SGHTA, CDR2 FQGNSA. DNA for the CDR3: TGTGCCAGCAGCGTTTCCTGGGACAGGGATTCCTACGAGCAGTACTTC. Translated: CASSVSWDRDSYEQYF.

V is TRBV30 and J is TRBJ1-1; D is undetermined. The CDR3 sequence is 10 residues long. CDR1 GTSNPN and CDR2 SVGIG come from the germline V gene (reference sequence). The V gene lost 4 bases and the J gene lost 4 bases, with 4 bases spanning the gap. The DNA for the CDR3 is TGTGCCTGGAAACGCACTGAAGCTTTCTTT. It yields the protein CAWKRTEAFF. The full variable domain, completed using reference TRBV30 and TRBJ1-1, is SQTIHQWPATLVQPVGSPLSLECTVEGTSNPNLYWYRQAAGRGLQLLFYSVGIGQISSEVPQNLSASRPQDRQFILSSKKLLLSDSGFYLCAWKRTEAFFGQGTRLTVV.

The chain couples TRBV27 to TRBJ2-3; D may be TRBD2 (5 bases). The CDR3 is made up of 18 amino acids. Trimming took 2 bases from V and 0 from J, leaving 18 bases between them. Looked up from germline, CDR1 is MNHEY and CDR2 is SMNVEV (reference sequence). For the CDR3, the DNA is TGTGCCAGCAGTTTACTCACTGGCTTTGAGCGGAGCACAGATACGCAGTATTTT. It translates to CASSLLTGFERSTDTQYF.

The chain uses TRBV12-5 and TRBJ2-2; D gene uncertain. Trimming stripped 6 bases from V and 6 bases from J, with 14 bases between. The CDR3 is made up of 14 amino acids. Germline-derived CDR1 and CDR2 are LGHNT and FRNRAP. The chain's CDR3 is CASGRFSGSGELFF. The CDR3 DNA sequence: TGTGCTAGTGGCCGTTTCAGTGGATCCGGGGAGCTGTTTTTT. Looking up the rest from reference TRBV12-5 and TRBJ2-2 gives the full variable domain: DARVTQTPRHKVTEMGQEVTMRCQPILGHNTVFWYRQTMMQGLELLAYFRNRAPLDDSGMPKDRFSAEMPDATLATLKIQPSEPRDSAVYFCASGRFSGSGELFFGEGSRLTVL.

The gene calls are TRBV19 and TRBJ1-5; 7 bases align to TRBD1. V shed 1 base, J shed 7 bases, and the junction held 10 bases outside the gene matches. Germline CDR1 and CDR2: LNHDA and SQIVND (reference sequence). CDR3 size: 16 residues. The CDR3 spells CASSIGGGGAGQPQHF. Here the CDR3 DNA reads TGTGCCAGTAGTATAGGAGGAGGGGGCGCCGGGCAGCCCCAGCATTTT.

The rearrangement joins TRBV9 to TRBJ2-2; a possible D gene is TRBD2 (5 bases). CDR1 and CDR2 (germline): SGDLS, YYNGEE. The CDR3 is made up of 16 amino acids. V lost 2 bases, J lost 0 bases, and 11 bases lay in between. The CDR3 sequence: CASSVRAETNTGELFF. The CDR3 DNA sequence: TGTGCCAGCAGCGTCAGAGCGGAAACGAACACCGGGGAGCTGTTTTTT.

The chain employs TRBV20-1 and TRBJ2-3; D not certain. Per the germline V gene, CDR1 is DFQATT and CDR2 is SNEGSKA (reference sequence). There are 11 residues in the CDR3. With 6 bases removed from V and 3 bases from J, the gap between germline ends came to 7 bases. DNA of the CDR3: TGCAGTGCCGATTTAACAGATACGCAGTATTTT. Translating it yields CSADLTDTQYF.

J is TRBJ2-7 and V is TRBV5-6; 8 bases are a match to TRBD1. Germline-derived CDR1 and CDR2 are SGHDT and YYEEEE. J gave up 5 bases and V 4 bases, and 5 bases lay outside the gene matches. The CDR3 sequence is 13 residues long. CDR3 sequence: CASSRGQGHEQYF. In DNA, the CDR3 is TGTGCCAGCAGCAGAGGACAGGGCCACGAGCAGTACTTC.

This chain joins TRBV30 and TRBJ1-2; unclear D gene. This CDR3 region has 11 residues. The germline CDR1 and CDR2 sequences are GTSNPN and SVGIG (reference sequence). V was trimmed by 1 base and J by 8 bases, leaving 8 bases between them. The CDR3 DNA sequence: TGTGCCTGGAGTGAGTGGGAAGGCTACACCTTC. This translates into CAWSEWEGYTF.

CDR3 amino acids: CASMRGSTGELFF. CDR3 DNA sequence: TGTGCCAGTATGCGGGGGTCCACCGGGGAGCTGTTTTTT. V usage is TRBV19 and J usage is TRBJ2-2; 7 nucleotides align to TRBD2. The length of the CDR3 is 13 residues. V lost 7 bases and J lost 4; bases outside the gene matches: 3. Germline V gene sequence: CDR1 LNHDA, CDR2 SQIVND (reference sequence).

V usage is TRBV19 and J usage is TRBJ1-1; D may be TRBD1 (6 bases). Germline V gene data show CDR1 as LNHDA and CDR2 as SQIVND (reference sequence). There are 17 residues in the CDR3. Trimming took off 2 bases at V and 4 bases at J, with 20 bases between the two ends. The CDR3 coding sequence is TGTGCCAGTAGTATAAAACTCCCAGGGGCGGGAGGCACTGAAGCTTTCTTT. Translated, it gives CASSIKLPGAGGTEAFF.

CDR3 in amino acids: CAISPRGGMNTEAFF. DNA of the CDR3: TGTGCCATCAGTCCCCGGGGGGGCATGAACACTGAAGCTTTCTTT. The rearrangement joins TRBV10-3 to TRBJ1-1; a possible D gene is TRBD1 (6 bases). Trimming stripped 5 bases from V and 0 bases from J, with 13 bases between. CDR1 is ENHRY and CDR2 is SYGVKD in the germline V gene. The CDR3 has 15 residues.

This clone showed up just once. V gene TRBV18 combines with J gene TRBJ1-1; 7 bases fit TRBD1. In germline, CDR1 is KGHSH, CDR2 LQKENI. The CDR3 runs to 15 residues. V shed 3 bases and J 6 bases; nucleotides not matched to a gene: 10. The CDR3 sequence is CASSPTGSRYAEAFF. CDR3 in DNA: TGTGCCAGCTCACCGACAGGGTCCCGATACGCTGAAGCTTTCTTT.

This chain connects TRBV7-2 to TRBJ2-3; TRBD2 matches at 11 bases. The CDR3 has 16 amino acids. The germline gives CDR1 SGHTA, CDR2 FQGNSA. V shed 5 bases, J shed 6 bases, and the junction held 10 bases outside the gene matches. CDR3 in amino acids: CASSQGLAAEGDTQYF. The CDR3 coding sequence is TGTGCCAGCAGCCAGGGACTAGCGGCGGAGGGGGATACGCAGTATTTT. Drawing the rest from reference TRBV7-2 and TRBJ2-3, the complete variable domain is GAGVSQSPSNKVTEKGKDVELRCDPISGHTALYWYRQSLGQGLEFLIYFQGNSAPDKSGLPSDRFSAERTGGSVSTLTIQRTQQEDSAVYLCASSQGLAAEGDTQYFGPGTRLTVL.

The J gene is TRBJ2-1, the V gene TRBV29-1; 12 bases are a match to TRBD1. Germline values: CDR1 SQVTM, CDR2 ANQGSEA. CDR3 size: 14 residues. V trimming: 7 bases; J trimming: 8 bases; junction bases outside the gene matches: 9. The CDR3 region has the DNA TGCAGCGCCTCCCCGGGACAGGGGGCTTATGAGCAGTTCTTC. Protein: CSASPGQGAYEQFF.

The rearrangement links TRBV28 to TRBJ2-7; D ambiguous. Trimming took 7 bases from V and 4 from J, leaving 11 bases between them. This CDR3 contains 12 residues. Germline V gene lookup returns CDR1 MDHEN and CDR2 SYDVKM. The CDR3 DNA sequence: TGTGCCAGCACCCCCGACGGATACGAGCAGTACTTC. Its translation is CASTPDGYEQYF.

The CDR3 sequence is CASSITSPLNSYNEQFF. DNA of the CDR3: TGTGCCAGCAGCATTACTAGCCCCTTAAACTCCTACAATGAGCAGTTCTTC. J is TRBJ2-1 and V is TRBV5-6; D may be TRBD2 (6 bases). Germline V lookup: CDR1 SGHDT, CDR2 YYEEEE. V lost 4 bases and J lost 0, with 17 bases in between. The CDR3 extends over 17 amino acids.

The CDR3 coding sequence is TGTGCCAGCAGACCACCAGGGGGTCACAATGAGCAGTTCTTC. Residues: CASRPPGGHNEQFF. The chain recombines TRBV6-1 with TRBJ2-1, with TRBD1 matching 7 bases. This CDR3 is built from 14 residues. V dropped 6 bases and J dropped 5; count of bases not matched to a gene: 7. CDR1 and CDR2 from the germline V gene are MNHNS and SASEGT.

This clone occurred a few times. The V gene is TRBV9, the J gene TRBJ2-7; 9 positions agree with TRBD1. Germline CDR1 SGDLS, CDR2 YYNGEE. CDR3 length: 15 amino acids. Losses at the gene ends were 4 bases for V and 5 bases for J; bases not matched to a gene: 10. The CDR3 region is CASSLSGQGYNEQYF. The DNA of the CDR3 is TGTGCCAGCAGCCTCTCGGGACAGGGATACAACGAGCAGTACTTC.

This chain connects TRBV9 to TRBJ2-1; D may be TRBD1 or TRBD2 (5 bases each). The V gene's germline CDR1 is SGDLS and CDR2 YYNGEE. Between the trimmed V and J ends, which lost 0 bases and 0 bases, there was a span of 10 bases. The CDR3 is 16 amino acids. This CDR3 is CASSVEGTTSYNEQFF. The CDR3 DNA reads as TGTGCCAGCAGCGTAGAAGGGACCACCTCCTACAATGAGCAGTTCTTC.

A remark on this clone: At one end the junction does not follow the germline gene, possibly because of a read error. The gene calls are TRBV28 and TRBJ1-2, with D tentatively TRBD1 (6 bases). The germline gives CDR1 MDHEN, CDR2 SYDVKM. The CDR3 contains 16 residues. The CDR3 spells CASSLGGQGTNYDYTF. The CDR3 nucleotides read TGTGCCAGCAGTTTAGGGGGGCAGGGGACTAACTATGACTACACCTTC.